These 22 T cell receptor beta chains were all obtained from the same sample, sequenced in a study of blood T cell repertoires in COVID-19. The protocol was immunoSEQ multiplex PCR, while the TCRdb copy is restricted to in-frame clones and leaves out a portion. The sample shows under 400,000 clones, around nine tenths of them seen only once. The sequencing input was PBMCs or T cells enriched from blood (not recorded which). The source of these receptors is a woman aged 25 to 39 who had been exposed to COVID-19.

The J gene is TRBJ2-7, the V gene TRBV14; TRBD1 aligns across 9 bases. The CDR3 runs to 15 residues. Germline CDR1 SGHDN, CDR2 FVKESK. The V segment lost 5 bases and the J segment 3 bases; nucleotides outside the gene matches: 8. The CDR3 region is CASSSRGTGYYEQYF. In DNA form, the CDR3 reads TGTGCCAGCAGCTCACGCGGGACAGGGTACTACGAGCAGTACTTC.

Written as DNA, the CDR3 is TGTGCCAGCAGTGATTGGCTAGCGGAGGCCTACAATGAGCAGTTCTTC. It is translated as CASSDWLAEAYNEQFF. The chain links TRBV2 to TRBJ2-1, with 7 positions matching TRBD2. V lost 3 bases, J lost 2 bases, and 7 bases stayed unmatched. The CDR3 loop spans 16 amino acids. CDR1 is SNHLY, CDR2 FYNNEI, per germline.

The chain combines TRBV5-1 with TRBJ2-1; TRBD2 aligns across 8 bases. The CDR3 loop spans 15 amino acids. The germline gives CDR1 SGHRS, CDR2 YFSETQ. J was trimmed by 5 bases and V by 0 bases; bases with no gene match: 4. The CDR3, as DNA: TGCGCCAGCAGCTTGGCTAGCGGGCTAGACAATGAGCAGTTCTTC. This encodes CASSLASGLDNEQFF.

The chain couples TRBV11-3 to TRBJ2-2, with 7 bases identical to TRBD2. CDR1 SGHNT and CDR2 YENEEA come from the germline V gene. V was clipped by 5 bases and J by 0 bases; unmatched bases: 9. This CDR3 has 17 residues. CDR3 sequence (DNA): TGTGCCAGCAGCCGACGCTCCGGACTAGCGAACACCGGGGAGCTGTTTTTT. Encoded protein: CASSRRSGLANTGELFF.

The chain couples TRBV19 to TRBJ1-2; maybe TRBD1 (6 bases). CDR1 and CDR2 (germline): LNHDA, SQIVND (reference sequence). Trimming shortened V by 6 bases and J by 7 bases, and 18 bases separated the two germline ends. This CDR3 is built from 14 residues. CDR3 amino acids: CASSIQGSPVGYTF. CDR3 coding DNA: TGTGCCAGTAGCATACAGGGCTCCCCGGTTGGCTACACCTTC.

This chain joins TRBV18 and TRBJ2-3; 7 bases line up with TRBD1. Germline V gene data show CDR1 as KGHSH and CDR2 as LQKENI. V dropped 4 bases and J dropped 0; count of bases not matched to a gene: 4. CDR3 size: 15 residues. The CDR3, as DNA: TGTGCCAGCTCACAAAGGGACAGAAGCACAGATACGCAGTATTTT. Its translation: CASSQRDRSTDTQYF.

This chain joins TRBV10-3 and TRBJ1-2; 9 bases line up with TRBD1. The CDR3 length is 13 residues. V lost 11 bases, J lost 3 bases, and 7 bases stayed unmatched. Germline V lookup: CDR1 ENHRY, CDR2 SYGVKD. The CDR3 DNA follows: TGTGCCTCCTCGGGACAGGGAGACTATGGCTACACCTTC. Amino acids: CASSGQGDYGYTF.

There are a few counts of this clone. This rearrangement joins TRBV28 to TRBJ1-2; 10 positions match TRBD1. CDR3 size: 15 residues. V was pared by 2 bases and J by 0 bases, with 0 bases of the junction left unmatched. The V gene's germline CDR1 is MDHEN and CDR2 SYDVKM. As DNA, the CDR3 is TGTGCCAGCAGTTTAGGACAGGGGGCTAACTATGGCTACACCTTC. It translates to CASSLGQGANYGYTF.

In regard to this clone: In the same sample, other DNA sequences code for this CDR3. CDR3 DNA: TGTGCCAGCAGTTCGCCCGGGACAGGGACCTACGAGCAGTACTTC. Protein product: CASSSPGTGTYEQYF. The J gene is TRBJ2-7, the V gene TRBV27, with 9 bases fitting TRBD1. This CDR3 contains 15 residues. J was trimmed by 2 bases and V by 4 bases; bases with no gene match: 6. Germline V gives CDR1 MNHEY, CDR2 SMNVEV (reference sequence).

The chain combines TRBV7-9 with TRBJ2-7, with 7 bases fitting TRBD2. Germline V gives CDR1 SEHNR, CDR2 FQNEAQ (reference sequence). V shed 5 bases, J shed 6 bases, and the junction held 13 bases outside the gene matches. The CDR3 is made up of 15 amino acids. This CDR3 reads CASSAPRGVSFEQYF. CDR3 nucleotides: TGTGCCAGCAGCGCCCCCCGGGGGGTATCGTTCGAGCAGTACTTC.

V usage is TRBV10-3 and J usage is TRBJ2-1; 7 bases align to TRBD2. Trimming took 8 bases from V and 5 from J; bases not matched to a gene: 9. Germline CDR1 and CDR2: ENHRY and SYGVKD. This CDR3 has 14 residues. CDR3 bases: TGTGCCATCGGGTCGGCTAGCGGAAACAATGAGCAGTTCTTC. The encoded protein is CAIGSASGNNEQFF.

This clone was seen once. This rearrangement joins TRBV5-1 to TRBJ1-1; no firm D call. V was clipped by 2 bases and J by 0 bases, with 11 bases between them. CDR3 length: 15 amino acids. Per the germline V gene, CDR1 is SGHRS and CDR2 is YFSETQ. This CDR3 reads CASSFGGVMNTEAFF. CDR3 nucleotides: TGCGCCAGCAGCTTTGGAGGAGTGATGAACACTGAAGCTTTCTTT.

This clone has more than one count but fewer than ten. The V and J genes are TRBV13 and TRBJ2-7; 14 bases align to TRBD2. The CDR3 runs to 20 residues. V shed 4 bases, J shed 3 bases, and the junction held 17 bases outside the gene matches. Germline-derived CDR1 and CDR2 are PRHDT and FYEKMQ (reference sequence). The CDR3 loop is CASSSETPGLAGDGIYEQYF. For the CDR3, the DNA is TGTGCCAGCAGCTCCGAAACCCCGGGACTAGCGGGAGATGGAATCTACGAGCAGTACTTC.

The chain is built from TRBV11-1 and TRBJ1-6; TRBD1 aligns across 9 bases. Trimming cost V 4 bases and J 9 bases; bases outside gene matches: 4. CDR3 length equals 14 residues. Germline V gives CDR1 SGHAT, CDR2 FQDESV (reference sequence). The chain's CDR3 is CASSWGQGGSPLHF. CDR3 sequence (DNA): TGTGCCAGCAGCTGGGGACAGGGAGGTTCACCCCTCCACTTT.

The chain has TRBV5-4 and TRBJ2-7; perhaps TRBD2 as D (5 bases). The V and J ends lost 0 bases and 0 bases respectively, with 16 bases between them. Germline V gene sequence: CDR1 SGHNT, CDR2 YYREEE (reference sequence). The CDR3 has 17 amino acids. CDR3 sequence reads: CASSLGFTRASSYEQYF. The CDR3 coding sequence is TGTGCCAGCAGCTTGGGCTTTACGCGGGCGAGCTCCTACGAGCAGTACTTC.

The chain links TRBV28 to TRBJ1-4; TRBD1 agrees at 7 bases. J lost 8 bases, V lost 8 bases, and 8 bases had no gene match. CDR3 length: 13 residues. Germline V CDR1 and CDR2: MDHEN, SYDVKM. The CDR3 protein is CASCGRDREKLFF. CDR3 bases: TGTGCCAGCTGCGGACGGGACAGAGAAAAACTGTTTTTT.

The chain employs TRBV19 and TRBJ1-1, with D possibly being TRBD1 (6 bases). V lost 10 bases and J lost 7, with 19 bases in between. The CDR3 has 13 residues. The V gene's germline CDR1 is LNHDA and CDR2 SQIVND (reference sequence). Here the CDR3 reads CATYRFGGGEAFF. The CDR3 nucleotides read TGTGCCACCTACCGTTTTGGGGGCGGTGAAGCTTTCTTT.

The chain uses TRBV13 and TRBJ2-5; D remains unclear. Deletions cut 0 bases from V and 1 base from J, with 6 bases between. The CDR3 consists of 14 residues. Germline CDR1 and CDR2: PRHDT and FYEKMQ (reference sequence). In DNA form, the CDR3 reads TGTGCCAGCAGCTTAGGATCTAGCCAAGAGACCCAGTACTTC. Its translation: CASSLGSSQETQYF.

In its sample, this clone was seen once. The V and J genes are TRBV7-3 and TRBJ2-7; TRBD2 is a possible D gene (5 bases). The CDR3 runs to 13 residues. CDR1 is SGHTA and CDR2 is FQGTGA in the germline V gene. The V and J ends lost 2 bases and 3 bases respectively, with 8 bases between them. CDR3 sequence: CASSLAEGYEQYF. The CDR3 region has the DNA TGTGCCAGCAGCTTAGCTGAGGGCTACGAGCAGTACTTC.

The gene calls are TRBV9 and TRBJ1-1; 8 positions agree with TRBD1. V lost 0 bases, J lost 7 bases, and 8 bases stayed unmatched. Germline V lookup: CDR1 SGDLS, CDR2 YYNGEE. CDR3 length: 15 amino acids. In nucleotides, the CDR3 is TGTGCCAGCAGCGTAGATCCGACAGGGGCAAATGAAGCTTTCTTT. Its protein product is CASSVDPTGANEAFF. The whole variable domain, remainder taken from reference TRBV9 and TRBJ1-1, is DSGVTQTPKHLITATGQRVTLRCSPRSGDLSVYWYQQSLDQGLQFLIQYYNGEERAKGNILERFSAQQFPDLHSELNLSSLELGDSALYFCASSVDPTGANEAFFGQGTRLTVV.

The V gene is TRBV7-9, the J gene TRBJ1-2, with D maybe TRBD1 (5 bases). Per germline, CDR1 SEHNR and CDR2 FQNEAQ (reference sequence). Trimming stripped 5 bases from V and 6 bases from J, with 25 bases between. The CDR3 length is 17 residues. CDR3 protein: CASSKISDTPNMNGYTF. In nucleotides, the CDR3 is TGTGCCAGCAGCAAAATCTCGGACACGCCTAATATGAATGGCTACACCTTC.

This chain uses TRBV4-2 with TRBJ2-1; the match to TRBD2 covers 10 bases. Germline values: CDR1 LGHNA, CDR2 YNFKEQ. The length of the CDR3 is 17 residues. V lost 7 bases to trimming and J lost 1 base; unmatched junction nucleotides: 10. Here the CDR3 reads CASKGSGRSLSYNEQFF. Written as DNA, the CDR3 is TGTGCCAGCAAGGGTAGCGGGAGGTCATTGTCCTACAATGAGCAGTTCTTC.